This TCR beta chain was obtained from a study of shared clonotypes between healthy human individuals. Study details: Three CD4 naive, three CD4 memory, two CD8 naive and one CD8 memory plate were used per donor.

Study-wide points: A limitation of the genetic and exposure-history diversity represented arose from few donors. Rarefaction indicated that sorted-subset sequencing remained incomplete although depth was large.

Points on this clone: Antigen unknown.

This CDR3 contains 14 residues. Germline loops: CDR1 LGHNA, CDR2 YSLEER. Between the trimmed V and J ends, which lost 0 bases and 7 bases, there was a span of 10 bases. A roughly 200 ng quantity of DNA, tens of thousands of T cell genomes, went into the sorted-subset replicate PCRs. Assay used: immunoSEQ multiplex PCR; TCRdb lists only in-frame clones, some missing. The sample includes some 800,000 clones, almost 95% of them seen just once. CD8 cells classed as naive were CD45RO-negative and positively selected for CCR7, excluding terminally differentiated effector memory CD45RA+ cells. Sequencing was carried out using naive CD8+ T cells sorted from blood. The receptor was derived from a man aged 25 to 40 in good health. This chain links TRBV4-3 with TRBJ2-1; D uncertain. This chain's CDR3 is CASSQDSVLNEQFF. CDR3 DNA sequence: TGCGCCAGCAGCCAAGATTCCGTGTTGAATGAGCAGTTCTTC.